These 17 T cell receptor beta chains share one sample of origin, sequenced in a study of cytomegalovirus exposure and HLA in healthy donors (dated by TCRdb to the late 2010s). Libraries were prepared through the immunoSEQ multiplex PCR assay. For the multiplex PCR, a mixture combining 60 forward primers for TCR Vbeta segments and 13 reverse primers for TCR Jbeta segments was used. TCRdb took over this immuneACCESS table, retaining in-frame rearrangements with V and J assigned. Such tables are incomplete; in checked studies, under half of the missing clones stem from an unresolved V gene, and the remainder is unexplained. For this sample the table gives about 150,000 clones, of which about 60% were detected only once. Roughly 7% of the sample is held by the ten biggest clonotypes. The sample consisted of PBMCs. Receptors were obtained from a woman aged 55 to 70 in good health and CMV-seropositive.

The chain uses TRBV7-2 and TRBJ2-5; D remains unclear. The DNA end favors TRBJ2-7, so the J call may be wrong. This CDR3 has 13 amino acids. From germline, CDR1 is SGHTA and CDR2 FQGNSA. The CDR3: CASSPPLSYEQYF. The CDR3 DNA is TGTGCCAGCAGCCCCCCCTTAAGTTACGAGCAGTACTTC.

This clone showed up just once. The rearrangement links TRBV7-2 to TRBJ1-1; D unclear. This CDR3 comprises 13 residues. Trimming left V 2 bases short and J 0 bases short, with 4 bases between. CDR1 is SGHTA and CDR2 is FQGNSA in the germline V gene. CDR3: CASSLRMNTEAFF. The CDR3, as DNA: TGTGCCAGCAGCTTACGTATGAACACTGAAGCTTTCTTT.

This clone appeared a few times. V gene TRBV5-1 combines with J gene TRBJ2-7, with D hard to call. This CDR3 has 16 amino acids. Germline CDR1 reads SGHRS; CDR2 reads YFSETQ. V shed 4 bases and J shed 2 bases, with 19 bases lying between them. CDR3 protein: CASSPITTDPTYEQYF. Written as DNA, the CDR3 is TGCGCCAGCAGCCCGATAACTACCGACCCCACCTACGAGCAGTACTTC.

The chain uses TRBV5-1 and TRBJ2-7; 9 nucleotides align to TRBD1. Germline V gives CDR1 SGHRS, CDR2 YFSETQ. CDR3 size: 14 residues. V lost 4 bases, J lost 5 bases, and 7 bases stayed unmatched. The CDR3 nucleotides are TGCGCCAGCAGCCTATCGACAGGGGGTAACGAGCAGTACTTC. Amino acids: CASSLSTGGNEQYF.

Only one count was recorded for this clone. The chain uses TRBV7-9 and TRBJ1-2; the D is unclear. Trimming removed 1 base from V and 0 bases from J, with 6 bases in between. The CDR3 runs 14 residues. Germline loops: CDR1 SEHNR, CDR2 FQNEAQ (reference sequence). The CDR3 protein is CASSLEGANYGYTF. The CDR3 nucleotides are TGTGCCAGCAGCTTAGAGGGAGCTAACTATGGCTACACCTTC.

The chain couples TRBV5-4 to TRBJ2-3; 14 bases are shared with TRBD2. Per germline, CDR1 SGHNT and CDR2 YYREEE (reference sequence). The CDR3 loop spans 17 amino acids. Trimming at V came to 3 bases and at J to 5 bases, leaving 8 bases not matched to a gene. CDR3 in amino acids: CASSSRTSGGPVDTQYF. DNA of the CDR3: TGTGCCAGCAGCTCAAGGACTAGCGGGGGGCCTGTAGATACGCAGTATTTT.

The chain recombines TRBV28 with TRBJ2-5; D remains unclear. The CDR3 length is 11 residues. Trimming took 5 bases from V and 5 from J, leaving 6 bases between them. In germline, CDR1 is MDHEN, CDR2 SYDVKM. The CDR3 DNA sequence: TGTGCCAGCAGTATCCGGGAGACCCAGTACTTC. Encoded protein: CASSIRETQYF.

The rearrangement uses TRBV19 and TRBJ2-2; 14 bases agree with TRBD2. V shed 4 bases, J shed 1 base, and the junction held 2 bases outside the gene matches. Germline-derived CDR1 and CDR2 are LNHDA and SQIVND (reference sequence). This CDR3 spans 17 amino acids. This chain's CDR3 is CASSKGLAGENTGELFF. In DNA, the CDR3 is TGTGCCAGTAGTAAGGGACTAGCGGGAGAGAACACCGGGGAGCTGTTTTTT.

This chain connects TRBV5-6 to TRBJ2-7; 14 bases line up with TRBD2. The V and J ends lost 4 bases and 5 bases, in that order; junction bases with no gene match: 5. Per germline, CDR1 SGHDT and CDR2 YYEEEE. CDR3 length: 15 amino acids. CDR3 in DNA: TGTGCCAGCAGCCCAGGACTAGCGGGAGGCGACGAGCAGTACTTC. This gives the protein CASSPGLAGGDEQYF.

V and J are TRBV28 and TRBJ2-1, with 7 bases lining up with TRBD1. This CDR3 contains 15 residues. The V gene's germline CDR1 is MDHEN and CDR2 SYDVKM. The trim removed 4 bases at V and 9 bases at J, leaving 12 bases unmatched. The CDR3 loop is CASSSTQGTWVEQFF. The CDR3 region has the DNA TGTGCCAGCAGTTCGACACAGGGGACGTGGGTTGAGCAGTTCTTC.

The chain carries TRBV6-4 and TRBJ2-6; 10 bases align to TRBD1. Germline assignment: CDR1 MRHNA and CDR2 SNTAGT. Trimming took 4 bases from V and 0 from J; bases not matched to a gene: 0. The CDR3 runs to 16 residues. The CDR3 nucleotides read TGTGCCAGCAGTGGGACAGGGGGCTCTGGGGCCAACGTCCTGACTTTC. Its protein is CASSGTGGSGANVLTF.

Here the CDR3 DNA reads TGTGCCAGCAGTCCGGACAGGGGTGGCTATGGCTACACCTTC. It specifies CASSPDRGGYGYTF. The chain couples TRBV6-1 to TRBJ1-2; 9 positions match TRBD1. The V gene end was trimmed by 5 bases and the J gene end by 4 bases; junction bases not matched to a gene: 5. Germline loops: CDR1 MNHNS, CDR2 SASEGT. The CDR3 is 14 residues long.

The chain has TRBV4-1 and TRBJ2-1, with D possibly being TRBD1 (5 bases). The germline V gene encodes CDR1 MGHRA and CDR2 YSYEKL. V lost 0 bases, J lost 7 bases, and 13 bases lay in between. CDR3 length equals 15 residues. The CDR3 spells CASSQDGQGWNEQFF. CDR3 sequence (DNA): TGCGCCAGCAGCCAAGATGGGCAGGGTTGGAATGAGCAGTTCTTC.

The V call is TRBV14, the J call TRBJ2-3; 8 bases are shared with TRBD2. V was clipped by 5 bases and J by 4 bases; unmatched bases: 8. The CDR3 covers 15 residues. CDR1 is SGHDN and CDR2 is FVKESK in the germline V gene. CDR3 DNA sequence: TGTGCCAGCAGCACAACGAGCGGGAGTTCAGATACGCAGTATTTT. Protein: CASSTTSGSSDTQYF. The full variable domain, completed using reference TRBV14 and TRBJ2-3, is EAGVTQFPSHSVIEKGQTVTLRCDPISGHDNLYWYRRVMGKEIKFLLHFVKESKQDESGMPNNRFLAERTGGTYSTLKVQPAELEDSGVYFCASSTTSGSSDTQYFGPGTRLTVL.

The CDR3 sequence is CASSPDAGQGNEKLFF. The CDR3 region has the DNA TGTGCCAGCAGCCCAGACGCGGGACAGGGGAATGAAAAACTGTTTTTT. This chain uses TRBV7-9 with TRBJ1-4; 10 positions match TRBD1. CDR1 is SEHNR and CDR2 is FQNEAQ in the germline V gene (reference sequence). V shed 5 bases, J shed 5 bases, and the junction held 8 bases outside the gene matches. The CDR3 is 16 residues long.

V usage is TRBV9 and J usage is TRBJ2-3; TRBD1 matches at 10 bases. V shed 0 bases, J shed 4 bases, and the junction held 8 bases outside the gene matches. Looked up from germline, CDR1 is SGDLS and CDR2 is YYNGEE. The CDR3 is 17 amino acids. CDR3 sequence (DNA): TGTGCCAGCAGCGTAGGAGTGGGGACAGGGGTCGCAGATACGCAGTATTTT. This encodes CASSVGVGTGVADTQYF.

About this clone: Different DNA sequences within this sample yield the same CDR3. The chain employs TRBV9 and TRBJ2-5; D is ambiguous. This CDR3 is 13 amino acids long. The ends were cut back, 0 bases at V and 2 bases at J, with 5 bases in the middle. Germline V gene data show CDR1 as SGDLS and CDR2 as YYNGEE. CDR3: CASSVDLQETQYF. The CDR3 nucleotides are TGTGCCAGCAGCGTAGATTTACAAGAGACCCAGTACTTC.